This TCR beta chain was sequenced during a study of blood T cell repertoires in COVID-19. Study information: From the United States, Italy and Spain came samples of acute and convalescent COVID-19.

The trim removed 0 bases at V and 0 bases at J, leaving 6 bases unmatched. The length of the CDR3 is 16 residues. CDR1 and CDR2 from the germline V gene are GTSNPN and SVGIG (reference sequence). Produced via immunoSEQ multiplex PCR; TCRdb's table is partial and in-frame only. The profile shows around 150,000 clones, roughly 81% of them singletons. This clonotype originated in a woman in her fifties or sixties with COVID-19, enrolled during active disease. V is TRBV30 and J is TRBJ2-3, with 7 nucleotides matching TRBD2. The sample consisted of peripheral blood. This chain's CDR3 is CAWSVGGGRSTDTQYF. The CDR3 region has the DNA TGTGCCTGGAGTGTTGGGGGGGGAAGAAGCACAGATACGCAGTATTTT. Combining the CDR3 with reference TRBV30 and TRBJ2-3 gives the whole variable domain SQTIHQWPATLVQPVGSPLSLECTVEGTSNPNLYWYRQAAGRGLQLLFYSVGIGQISSEVPQNLSASRPQDRQFILSSKKLLLSDSGFYLCAWSVGGGRSTDTQYFGPGTRLTVL.